This T cell receptor beta chain was documented in a study of T cells in localized non-small cell lung cancer. This CDR3 is 16 amino acids long. CDR1 and CDR2 (germline): KGHSH, LQKENI. J gave up 2 bases and V 0 bases, and 4 bases lay outside the gene matches. As concerns this clone: Its antigen remains unidentified.

Clones were sequenced by immunoSEQ multiplex PCR, and TCRdb holds only the in-frame ones, with some missing. In the table there are about 82,000 clones, roughly 80% of which are singletons. Study-wide findings and caveats: Appearance in adjacent lung was seen for a median around 55 of the top 100 tumor clones. Longer overall survival was associated with a higher density of T cells in the blood. Sequencing covered just one tumor region, so heterogeneity cannot be ruled out. Uninvolved adjacent lung had the highest recorded T cell clonality, with tumor below it.

The specimen was PBMCs, collected before any cancer treatment. This receptor was obtained from a man aged 40 to 75 with stage II squamous cell lung carcinoma. The chain links TRBV18 to TRBJ2-3; 8 bases fit TRBD2. The CDR3: CASSPPRGLDTDTQYF. The CDR3 bases are TGTGCCAGCTCACCACCTCGGGGACTAGACACAGATACGCAGTATTTT.